The TCR beta chain under discussion was sequenced for a study of T-cell reconstitution after alpha-beta-depleted transplantation in children listed by TCRdb under 2016. About the full investigation: Using TCR repertoire profiling, the study followed T-cell immune reconstitution in a quantitative way in children after TCRalphabeta/CD19-depleted allogeneic hematopoietic cell transplantation.

Receptors were amplified or captured by PCR. The sequencer was an Illumina HiSeq 2500. Molecular barcoding was employed in the preparation of TCR libraries, with unique molecular identifiers being used to normalize TCRbeta repertoire quantification. TCRdb's own reprocessing of the public reads used fastp at Q25 and MiXCR and kept productive beta chains. Rows are unified per CDR3 protein, each entry keeping the most common DNA and genes. The sample table shows 490,000 or so distinct CDR3 sequences, and about 12% are seen once. The ten largest clones add up to approximately 5.4% of the sample. This clonotype was observed a handful of times. Which antigen it targets is not known. No base-level quality is on record; no much larger clone is a single base apart. The CDR3 sequence holds 14 residues, the cysteine and phenylalanine included. Of all the DNA, just the CDR3 is kept, 42 bases in frame from base 1. Between the V and J ends, shortened by 6 bases and 0 bases respectively, the junction contains 9 bases.

This specimen was PBMCs from the stem cell graft donor, taken from the stem cell graft. The receptor's source is a human donor who donated a stem cell graft to a child with combined immunodeficiency. The chain couples TRBV12-3 or TRBV12-4 to TRBJ2-4; TRBD1 is possibly the D segment (5 matching bases). For the CDR3, the sequence is CASSRQKAKNIQYF. The sequenced DNA is TGTGCCAGCAGCCGACAGAAAGCCAAAAACATTCAGTACTTC.